This paragraph reports one T cell receptor (beta chain). This specimen belongs to a study of prognosis after radiotherapy for stage I lung cancer. Turning to the study itself: The study recorded squamous cell carcinoma in over five patients and adenocarcinoma in twelve. Patients in the cohort never received concurrent therapy with stereotactic body radiotherapy.

Starting from genomic DNA, TCR beta CDR3 was amplified through two-round multiplex PCR. The first PCR round targeted every TRBV and TRBJ gene with specific primers. TCRdb reprocessed the multiplex PCR reads with MiXCR, giving one entry per CDR3 protein. The sample has 25,000 to 35,000 distinct CDR3 sequences; roughly 52% are singletons. Two sampling time points were used, and six milliliters of peripheral blood were drawn at each. The CDR3 length is 18 residues. Looked up from germline, CDR1 is MNHEY and CDR2 is SMNVEV (reference sequence). The V segment lost 4 bases and the J segment 6 bases; nucleotides outside the gene matches: 17.

Sequences were derived from PBMCs, sampled before or after stereotactic body radiation therapy (not recorded which). The chain joins TRBV27 to TRBJ2-2, with 7 bases identical to TRBD1. The clonotype comes from a donor over 45 with non-small cell lung cancer. The CDR3 is CASSSSGTVVSLAGELFF. CDR3 nucleotides: TGTGCCAGCAGTTCCTCCGGGACAGTCGTCAGTTTGGCCGGGGAGCTGTTTTTT.